Below are 3 T cell receptor beta chains sequenced from a single sample in a study of shared clonotypes between healthy human individuals. Profiled with immunoSEQ multiplex PCR; TCRdb holds only in-frame clones, not every one. In the table there are over a million clones, approximately 98.5% of which are singletons. The material sequenced was naive CD4+ T cells sorted from blood. Regarding subset: CD45RA+ positively selected. The receptors come from a man aged 25 to 40 in good health.

Turning to this clone: The junction shows a germline mismatch at one end, possibly a read error. The J gene is TRBJ2-6, the V gene TRBV5-1; D perhaps matches TRBD1 (6 bases). CDR3 length: 11 residues. Germline assignment: CDR1 SGHRS and CDR2 YFSETQ. The CDR3 is CASSSGQLVFF. The CDR3 nucleotides are TGCGCCAGCAGCTCAGGACAGCTGGTCTTTTTC.

The J gene is TRBJ2-1, the V gene TRBV9; 9 nucleotides match TRBD2. Per the germline V gene, CDR1 is SGDLS and CDR2 is YYNGEE. V was pared by 0 bases and J by 9 bases, with 10 bases of the junction left unmatched. The CDR3 sequence is 16 residues long. The CDR3 nucleotides are TGTGCCAGCAGCGTAGGGCCTAGCGGGACGAGTGGTGAGCAGTTCTTC. As protein: CASSVGPSGTSGEQFF. The variable domain in full, with the rest retrieved from reference TRBV9 and TRBJ2-1, is DSGVTQTPKHLITATGQRVTLRCSPRSGDLSVYWYQQSLDQGLQFLIQYYNGEERAKGNILERFSAQQFPDLHSELNLSSLELGDSALYFCASSVGPSGTSGEQFFGPGTRLTVL.

Only one count was recorded for this clone. The chain combines TRBV27 with TRBJ2-7; no clear D. The CDR3 contains 14 residues. CDR1 and CDR2 from the germline V gene are MNHEY and SMNVEV (reference sequence). The ends were cut back, 2 bases at V and 2 bases at J, with 10 bases in the middle. Here the CDR3 reads CASSLIPLAYEQYF. As DNA, the CDR3 is TGTGCCAGCAGTTTAATCCCCCTAGCCTACGAGCAGTACTTC.